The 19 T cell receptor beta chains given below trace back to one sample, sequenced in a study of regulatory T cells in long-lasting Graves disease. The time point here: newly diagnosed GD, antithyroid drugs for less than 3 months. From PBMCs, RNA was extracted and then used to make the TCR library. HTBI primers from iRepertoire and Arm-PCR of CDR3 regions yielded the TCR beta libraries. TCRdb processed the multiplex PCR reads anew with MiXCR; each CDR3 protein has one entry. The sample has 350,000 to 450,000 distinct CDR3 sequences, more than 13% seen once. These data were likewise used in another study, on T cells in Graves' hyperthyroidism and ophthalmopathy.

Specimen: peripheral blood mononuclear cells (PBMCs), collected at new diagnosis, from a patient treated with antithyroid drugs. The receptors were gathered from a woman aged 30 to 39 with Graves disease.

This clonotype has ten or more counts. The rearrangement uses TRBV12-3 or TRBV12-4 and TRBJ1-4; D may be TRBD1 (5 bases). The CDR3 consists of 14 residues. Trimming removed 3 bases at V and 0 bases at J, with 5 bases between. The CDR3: CASSFRATNEKLFF. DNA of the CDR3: TGTGCCAGCAGTTTCAGGGCAACTAATGAAAAACTGTTTTTT.

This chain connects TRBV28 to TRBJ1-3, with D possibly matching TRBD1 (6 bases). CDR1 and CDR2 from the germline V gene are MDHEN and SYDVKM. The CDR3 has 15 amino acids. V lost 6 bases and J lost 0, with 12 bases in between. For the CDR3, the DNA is TGTGCCAGCAGCCACGACAGGTACTCTGGAAACACCATATATTTT. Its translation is CASSHDRYSGNTIYF.

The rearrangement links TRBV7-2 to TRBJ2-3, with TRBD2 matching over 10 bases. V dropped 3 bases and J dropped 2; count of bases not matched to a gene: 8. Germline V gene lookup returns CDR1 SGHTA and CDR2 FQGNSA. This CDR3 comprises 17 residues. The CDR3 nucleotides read TGTGCCAGCAGCTTTCCGACTAGCGGGCGGGTCACAGATACGCAGTATTTT. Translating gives CASSFPTSGRVTDTQYF.

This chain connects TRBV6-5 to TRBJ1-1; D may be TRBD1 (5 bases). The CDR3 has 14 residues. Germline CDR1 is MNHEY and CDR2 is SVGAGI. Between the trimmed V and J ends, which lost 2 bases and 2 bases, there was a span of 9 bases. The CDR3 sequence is CASSYNQGNTEAFF. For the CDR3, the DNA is TGTGCCAGCAGTTACAACCAGGGCAACACTGAAGCTTTCTTT.

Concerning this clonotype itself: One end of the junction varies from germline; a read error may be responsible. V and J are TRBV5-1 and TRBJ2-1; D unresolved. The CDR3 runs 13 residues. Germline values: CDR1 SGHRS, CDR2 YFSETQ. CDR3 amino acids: CASSPTASREQFF. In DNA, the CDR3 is TGTGCCAGCAGCCCCACGGCGTCGCGCGAGCAGTTCTTC.

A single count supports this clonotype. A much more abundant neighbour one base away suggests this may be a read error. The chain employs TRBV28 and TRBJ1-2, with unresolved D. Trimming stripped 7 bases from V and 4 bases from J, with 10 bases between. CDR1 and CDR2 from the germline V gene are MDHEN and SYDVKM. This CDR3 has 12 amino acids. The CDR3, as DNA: TGTGCCAGCAATTACGCGTCCTATGGCTACACCTTC. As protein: CASNYASYGYTF.

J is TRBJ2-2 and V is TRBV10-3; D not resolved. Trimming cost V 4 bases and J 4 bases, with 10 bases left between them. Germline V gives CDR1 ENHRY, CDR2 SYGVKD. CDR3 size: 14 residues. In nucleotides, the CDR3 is TGTGCCATCAGTGCATTTAGTCGCACCGGGGAGCTGTTTTTT. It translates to CAISAFSRTGELFF.

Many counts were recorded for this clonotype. The CDR3 sequence: CASSLELAGGTNTGELFF. The CDR3 DNA reads as TGTGCCAGCAGCTTAGAACTAGCGGGAGGAACGAACACCGGGGAGCTGTTTTTT. The chain joins TRBV7-9 to TRBJ2-2, with 12 bases identical to TRBD2. Germline CDR1 and CDR2: SEHNR and FQNEAQ (reference sequence). CDR3 length: 18 residues. V was clipped by 1 base and J by 0 bases; unmatched bases: 3.

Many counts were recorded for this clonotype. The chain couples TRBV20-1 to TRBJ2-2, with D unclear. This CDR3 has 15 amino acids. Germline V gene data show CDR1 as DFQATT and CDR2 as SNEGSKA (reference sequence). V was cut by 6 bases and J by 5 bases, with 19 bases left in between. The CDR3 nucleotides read TGCAGTGCCGTTCTCTCGTTGAGTAGGACCGGGGAGCTGTTTTTT. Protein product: CSAVLSLSRTGELFF.

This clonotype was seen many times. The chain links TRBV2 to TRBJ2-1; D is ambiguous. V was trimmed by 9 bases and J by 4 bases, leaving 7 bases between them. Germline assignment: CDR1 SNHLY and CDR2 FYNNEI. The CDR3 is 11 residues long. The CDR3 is CARPLYNEQFF. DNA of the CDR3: TGTGCCAGGCCCTTGTACAATGAGCAGTTCTTC.

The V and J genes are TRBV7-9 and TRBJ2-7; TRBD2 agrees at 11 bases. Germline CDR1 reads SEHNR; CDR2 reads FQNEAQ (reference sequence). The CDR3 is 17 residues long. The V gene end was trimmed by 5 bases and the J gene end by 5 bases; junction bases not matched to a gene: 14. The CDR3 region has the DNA TGTGCCAGCAGCACCGGGACTAGCGGACACCTAGGGGACGAGCAGTACTTC. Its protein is CASSTGTSGHLGDEQYF.

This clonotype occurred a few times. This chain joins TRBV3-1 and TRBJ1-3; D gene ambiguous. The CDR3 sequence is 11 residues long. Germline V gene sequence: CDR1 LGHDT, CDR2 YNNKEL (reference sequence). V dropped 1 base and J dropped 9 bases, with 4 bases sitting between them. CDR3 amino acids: CASSQGSTIYF. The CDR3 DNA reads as TGTGCCAGCAGCCAAGGGTCCACCATATATTTT.

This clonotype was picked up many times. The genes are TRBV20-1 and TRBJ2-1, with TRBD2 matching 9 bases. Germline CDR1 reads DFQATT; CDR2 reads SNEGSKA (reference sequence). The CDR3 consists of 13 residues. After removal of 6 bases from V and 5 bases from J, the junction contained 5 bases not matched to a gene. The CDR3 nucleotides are TGCAGTGCAGTTAGCGGGGGAAACAATGAGCAGTTCTTC. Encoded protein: CSAVSGGNNEQFF.

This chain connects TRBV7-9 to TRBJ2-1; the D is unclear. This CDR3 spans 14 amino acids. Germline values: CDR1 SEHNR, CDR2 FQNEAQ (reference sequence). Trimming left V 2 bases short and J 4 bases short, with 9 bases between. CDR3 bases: TGTGCCAGCAGCTTAAGTTGGCAGTACAATGAGCAGTTCTTC. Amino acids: CASSLSWQYNEQFF.

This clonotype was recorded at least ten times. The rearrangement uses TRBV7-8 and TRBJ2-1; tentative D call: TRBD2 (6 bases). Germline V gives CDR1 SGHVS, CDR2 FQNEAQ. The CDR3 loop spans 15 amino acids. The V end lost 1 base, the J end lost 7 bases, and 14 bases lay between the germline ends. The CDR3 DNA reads TGTGCCAGCAGCTTAGGAGCGGGCCGGAGAAATGAGCAGTTCTTC. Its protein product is CASSLGAGRRNEQFF.

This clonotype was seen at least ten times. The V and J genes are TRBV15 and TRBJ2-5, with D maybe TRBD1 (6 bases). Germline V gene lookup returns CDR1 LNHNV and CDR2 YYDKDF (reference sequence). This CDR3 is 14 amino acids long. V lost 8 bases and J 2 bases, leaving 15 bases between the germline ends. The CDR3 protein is CATRGTGTQETQYF. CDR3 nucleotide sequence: TGTGCCACCCGTGGTACGGGGACACAAGAGACCCAGTACTTC.

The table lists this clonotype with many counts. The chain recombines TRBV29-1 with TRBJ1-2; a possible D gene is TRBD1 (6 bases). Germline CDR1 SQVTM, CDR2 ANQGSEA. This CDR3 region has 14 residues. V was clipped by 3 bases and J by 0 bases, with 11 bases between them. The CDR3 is CSVDGQSSNYGYTF. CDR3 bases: TGCAGCGTTGATGGACAGTCCTCTAACTATGGCTACACCTTC.

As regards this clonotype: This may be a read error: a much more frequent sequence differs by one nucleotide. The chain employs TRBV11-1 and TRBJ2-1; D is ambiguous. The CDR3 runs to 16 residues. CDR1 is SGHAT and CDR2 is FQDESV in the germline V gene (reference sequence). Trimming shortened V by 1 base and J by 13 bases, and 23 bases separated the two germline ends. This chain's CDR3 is CASSLVPTAYQETQFF. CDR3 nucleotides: TGTGCCAGCAGCTTAGTCCCAACAGCGTACCAAGAGACCCAGTTCTTC.

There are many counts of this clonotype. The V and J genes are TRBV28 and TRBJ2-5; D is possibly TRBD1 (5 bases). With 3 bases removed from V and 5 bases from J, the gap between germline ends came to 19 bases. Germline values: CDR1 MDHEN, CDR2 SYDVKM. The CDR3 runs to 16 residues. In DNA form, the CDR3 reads TGTGCCAGCAGTTTCTACCTGGACACCAAGTTGGAGACCCAGTACTTC. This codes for CASSFYLDTKLETQYF. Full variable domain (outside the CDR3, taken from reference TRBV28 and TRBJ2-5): DVKVTQSSRYLVKRTGEKVFLECVQDMDHENMFWYRQDPGLGLRLIYFSYDVKMKEKGDIPEGYSVSREKKERFSLILESASTNQTSMYLCASSFYLDTKLETQYFGPGTRLLVL.